The 10 T cell receptor beta chains below were found in one sample sequenced in a study of CD8 T cells in ankylosing spondylitis. Study conclusions and caveats: One TCR beta motif, made up of 7 or 8 highly homologous variants, appeared characteristic of ankylosing spondylitis blood.

In TCRdb, the 5' RACE reads were re-called with MiXCR into one record per CDR3 protein. The data contain about 540,000 distinct CDR3 sequences, approximately 12% of them singletons. Their antigens are not known. The sample was blood, either unsorted or a sorted T cell fraction (not recorded which). Receptor source: a male donor with ankylosing spondylitis.

Only a few counts were recorded for this clonotype. This chain connects TRBV7-8 to TRBJ2-1, with D unclear. Germline V lookup: CDR1 SGHVS, CDR2 FQNEAQ. This CDR3 is 19 amino acids long. V was cut by 5 bases and J by 8 bases, with 31 bases left in between. CDR3 sequence reads: CASSDLFLPRTKITYEQFF. CDR3 DNA: TGTGCCAGCAGCGATTTATTTCTCCCCCGGACGAAGATTACCTATGAGCAGTTCTTC.

In this sample, this clonotype turned up many times. J is TRBJ2-3 and V is TRBV5-1, with unresolved D. In germline, CDR1 is SGHRS, CDR2 YFSETQ. The V end lost 3 bases, the J end lost 6 bases, and 8 bases lay between the germline ends. CDR3 length: 12 amino acids. The CDR3 bases are TGCGCCAGCAGCTCGACGTCGGATACGCAGTATTTT. It specifies CASSSTSDTQYF.

This chain joins TRBV10-3 and TRBJ2-7, with 9 positions matching TRBD2. Trimming removed 0 bases from V and 5 bases from J; junction bases left unmatched: 5. The CDR3 runs to 15 residues. Germline CDR1 reads ENHRY; CDR2 reads SYGVKD. The CDR3 sequence is CAISESASGNNEQYF. In nucleotides, the CDR3 is TGTGCCATCAGTGAGTCGGCTAGCGGGAACAACGAGCAGTACTTC.

This chain links TRBV4-1 with TRBJ2-3, with 13 nucleotides matching TRBD2. The CDR3 has 14 residues. The germline gives CDR1 MGHRA, CDR2 YSYEKL. Trimming took 6 bases from V and 4 from J; bases not matched to a gene: 1. CDR3 amino acids: CASRGLAGPDTQYF. The CDR3 DNA reads as TGCGCCAGCAGGGGACTAGCGGGACCAGATACGCAGTATTTT.

The chain has TRBV7-2 and TRBJ2-1; TRBD2 agrees at 10 bases. The CDR3 is 16 residues long. The V and J ends lost 4 bases and 8 bases, in that order; junction bases with no gene match: 11. In germline, CDR1 is SGHTA, CDR2 FQGNSA. The CDR3 DNA follows: TGTGCCAGCAGCTATAAGTCTAGCGGGGGTATGGATGAGCAGTTCTTC. As protein: CASSYKSSGGMDEQFF.

This chain uses TRBV7-2 with TRBJ2-5; a possible D gene is TRBD1 (6 bases). CDR1 SGHTA and CDR2 FQGNSA come from the germline V gene. V lost 3 bases, J lost 5 bases, and 10 bases lay in between. The CDR3 loop spans 13 amino acids. CDR3 in DNA: TGTGCCAGCAGCTTTTACAGGGAGGAGACCCAGTACTTC. Translation gives CASSFYREETQYF.

This clonotype was found many times. CDR3 in amino acids: CASSLGVAEAFF. CDR3 sequence (DNA): TGTGCCAGCAGCTTGGGAGTGGCTGAAGCTTTCTTT. The chain employs TRBV7-2 and TRBJ1-1, with D hard to call. V lost 3 bases to trimming and J lost 6 bases, with 8 bases between them. The length of the CDR3 is 12 residues. Germline-derived CDR1 and CDR2 are SGHTA and FQGNSA.

This clonotype has more than one count but fewer than ten. The rearrangement links TRBV21-1 to TRBJ2-7; TRBD2 is the table's D call and was not checked against the DNA. TRBV21-1 is recorded as a pseudogene. The CDR3 has 13 amino acids. The CDR3 bases are TGTGCCAGCAGACCCGGGCCTTCCTACGAGCAGTACTTC. Residues: CASRPGPSYEQYF.

This clonotype was detected only a few times. The rearrangement joins TRBV20-1 to TRBJ1-6, with 8 bases fitting TRBD1. After removal of 6 bases from V and 11 bases from J, the junction contained 6 bases not matched to a gene. The CDR3 totals 12 residues. The germline CDR1 and CDR2 sequences are DFQATT and SNEGSKA (reference sequence). The CDR3, as DNA: TGCAGTGCCGGTGGACAGGGCCCACCCCTCCACTTT. Amino acids: CSAGGQGPPLHF.

This clonotype was counted at least ten times. The chain uses TRBV5-1 and TRBJ2-5; D is possibly TRBD1 (5 bases). CDR3 length: 15 amino acids. Deletions cut 0 bases from V and 5 bases from J, with 14 bases between. Germline V gene lookup returns CDR1 SGHRS and CDR2 YFSETQ. This CDR3 reads CASSLDQTVFETQYF. In nucleotides, the CDR3 is TGCGCCAGCAGCTTGGACCAGACAGTTTTCGAGACCCAGTACTTC.